One and the same sample provided the 12 T cell receptor beta chains below, sequenced in a study of T-cell memory formation after mild COVID-19. TCRdb reanalysed the 5' RACE reads using MiXCR and keeps one entry per CDR3 protein. The sample shows 450,000 to 650,000 distinct CDR3 sequences, just over 20% of them seen only once. The sample consisted of PBMCs or a T cell subset sorted from them (not recorded which). The receptors come from an adult woman who had mild COVID-19 (a few samples of this study predate the infection). Cell type and time point are not known.

This clonotype was seen more than once but under ten times. The rearrangement joins TRBV4-3 to TRBJ2-3; unclear D gene. V lost 3 bases and J lost 0, with 19 bases in between. This CDR3 is 18 amino acids long. The V gene's germline CDR1 is LGHNA and CDR2 YSLEER. This CDR3 reads CASSQTPGLGLSTDTQYF. The CDR3 bases are TGCGCCAGCAGCCAGACGCCGGGCCTCGGATTGAGCACAGATACGCAGTATTTT.

This clonotype was seen only a few times. The chain links TRBV12-3 or TRBV12-4 to TRBJ2-7; TRBD2 agrees at 8 bases. V dropped 4 bases and J dropped 2; count of bases not matched to a gene: 10. The CDR3 contains 16 residues. The CDR3 nucleotides read TGTGCCAGCAGTTCCTTAGCGGGGAGGGGCCCCTACGAGCAGTACTTC. This codes for CASSSLAGRGPYEQYF.

The chain couples TRBV20-1 to TRBJ2-1; tentatively, D is TRBD2 (5 bases). V was clipped by 6 bases and J by 1 base, with 10 bases between them. CDR1 and CDR2 from the germline V gene are DFQATT and SNEGSKA (reference sequence). The CDR3 consists of 13 residues. In DNA form, the CDR3 reads TGCAGTGCCGTAGGGAGATCCTACAATGAGCAGTTCTTC. Translation gives CSAVGRSYNEQFF.

The table lists this clonotype with a few counts. This sequence joins TRBV5-1 and TRBJ2-1; possible D gene TRBD2, 6 bases. V lost 1 base and J lost 0, with 17 bases in between. The CDR3 is 18 amino acids. The germline V gene has CDR1 SGHRS and CDR2 YFSETQ. The DNA of the CDR3 is TGCGCCAGCAGCTTGAGGTATGGGGGGACCCCCTCCTACAATGAGCAGTTCTTC. This codes for CASSLRYGGTPSYNEQFF.

This clonotype showed up just a few times. The chain has TRBV5-6 and TRBJ2-1, with 7 bases identical to TRBD1. The CDR3 is 15 residues long. Trimming took 3 bases from V and 4 from J; bases not matched to a gene: 7. Looked up from germline, CDR1 is SGHDT and CDR2 is YYEEEE. The CDR3 bases are TGTGCCAGCAGCTCAGACAGGGTCTCTTACAATGAGCAGTTCTTC. It encodes CASSSDRVSYNEQFF. Variable domain in full (rest from reference TRBV5-6 and TRBJ2-1): DAGVTQSPTHLIKTRGQQVTLRCSPKSGHDTVSWYQQALGQGPQFIFQYYEEEERQRGNFPDRFSGHQFPNYSSELNVNALLLGDSALYLCASSSDRVSYNEQFFGPGTRLTVL.

In its sample, this clonotype was seen a few times. The CDR3 region is CASSLREVAKNIQYF. As DNA, the CDR3 is TGTGCCAGCAGTCTCCGAGAGGTAGCCAAAAACATTCAGTACTTC. The chain has TRBV12-3 or TRBV12-4 and TRBJ2-4; D gene uncertain. Trimming took 5 bases from V and 0 from J, leaving 11 bases between them. The CDR3 has 15 residues.

This clonotype was counted between two and nine times. This sequence joins TRBV19 and TRBJ1-1; no firm D call. The CDR3 spans 13 residues. The ends were cut back, 5 bases at V and 4 bases at J, with 11 bases in the middle. CDR1 is LNHDA, CDR2 SQIVND, per germline (reference sequence). CDR3 sequence: CASSLLGSTEAFF. The CDR3 bases are TGTGCCAGTAGTCTGCTGGGGAGCACTGAAGCTTTCTTT.

This clonotype has only a few counts. The chain has TRBV3-1 and TRBJ2-1, with a tentative D call TRBD2 (6 bases). The CDR3 loop spans 14 amino acids. Trimming cost V 4 bases and J 10 bases, with 17 bases left between them. Germline V gene lookup returns CDR1 LGHDT and CDR2 YNNKEL (reference sequence). The DNA for the CDR3 is TGTGCCAGCAGCCGAGACGTCGTGGGGAGGGAGCAGTTCTTC. It is translated as CASSRDVVGREQFF.

This clonotype was observed a few times. The V gene is TRBV6-5, the J gene TRBJ2-2; possibly TRBD1 or TRBD2 for D (5 bases each). The CDR3 is 15 residues long. V was pared by 0 bases and J by 1 base, with 6 bases between. Looked up from germline, CDR1 is MNHEY and CDR2 is SVGAGI. The CDR3 sequence is CASSYSGVNTGELFF. The DNA of the CDR3 is TGTGCCAGCAGTTACTCGGGGGTGAACACCGGGGAGCTGTTTTTT.

This clonotype occurred a few times. The chain uses TRBV5-1 and TRBJ2-1; 11 bases align to TRBD1. This CDR3 has 21 amino acids. V was clipped by 6 bases and J by 5 bases; unmatched bases: 25. Germline V gene sequence: CDR1 SGHRS, CDR2 YFSETQ. DNA for the CDR3: TGCGCCAGCAAACGAATACCTTCCGGGACAGGGGGGTCTAGATTGAACAATGAGCAGTTCTTC. It specifies CASKRIPSGTGGSRLNNEQFF.

This clonotype was counted only a few times. In DNA, the CDR3 is TGCGCCAGCAGCTTGGTGGTGGGATCCTCCTACGAGCAGTACTTC. This sequence encodes CASSLVVGSSYEQYF. The chain links TRBV5-1 to TRBJ2-7; D not certain. CDR3 length: 15 residues. Per germline, CDR1 SGHRS and CDR2 YFSETQ. V lost 0 bases to trimming and J lost 0 bases, with 10 bases between them.

The sample holds a few counts of this clonotype. The CDR3 sequence is CASSRRGGAQVKFQADTQYF. The CDR3 DNA follows: TGTGCCAGCAGCCGACGCGGGGGCGCGCAGGTGAAGTTCCAAGCAGATACGCAGTATTTT. The genes are TRBV7-9 and TRBJ2-3; D possibly corresponds to TRBD2 (7 bases). CDR1 and CDR2 from the germline V gene are SEHNR and FQNEAQ (reference sequence). The CDR3 has 20 residues. V dropped 5 bases and J dropped 4 bases, with 31 bases sitting between them.